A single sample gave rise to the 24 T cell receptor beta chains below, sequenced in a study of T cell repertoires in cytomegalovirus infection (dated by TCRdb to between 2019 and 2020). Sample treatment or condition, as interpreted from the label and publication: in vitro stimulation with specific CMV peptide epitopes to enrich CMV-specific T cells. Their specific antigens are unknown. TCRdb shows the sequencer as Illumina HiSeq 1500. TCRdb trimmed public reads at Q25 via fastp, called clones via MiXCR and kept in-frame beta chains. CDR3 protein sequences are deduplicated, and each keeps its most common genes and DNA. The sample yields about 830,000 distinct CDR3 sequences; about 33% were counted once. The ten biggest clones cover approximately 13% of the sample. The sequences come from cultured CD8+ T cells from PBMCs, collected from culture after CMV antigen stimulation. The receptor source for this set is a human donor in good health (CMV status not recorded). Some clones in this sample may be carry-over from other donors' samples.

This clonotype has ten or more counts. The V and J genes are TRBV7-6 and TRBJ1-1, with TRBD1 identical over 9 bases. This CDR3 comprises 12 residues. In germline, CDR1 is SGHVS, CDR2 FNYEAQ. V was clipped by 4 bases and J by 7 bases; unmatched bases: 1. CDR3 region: CASSSDRGEAFF. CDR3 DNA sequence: TGTGCCAGCAGCTCGGACAGGGGTGAAGCTTTCTTT.

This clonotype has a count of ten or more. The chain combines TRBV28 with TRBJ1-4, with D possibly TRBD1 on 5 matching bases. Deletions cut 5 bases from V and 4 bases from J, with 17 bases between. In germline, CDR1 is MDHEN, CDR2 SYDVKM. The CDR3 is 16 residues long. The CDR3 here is CASSPPRGGSNEKLFF. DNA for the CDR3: TGTGCCAGCAGTCCACCTAGGGGAGGGAGTAATGAAAAACTGTTTTTT.

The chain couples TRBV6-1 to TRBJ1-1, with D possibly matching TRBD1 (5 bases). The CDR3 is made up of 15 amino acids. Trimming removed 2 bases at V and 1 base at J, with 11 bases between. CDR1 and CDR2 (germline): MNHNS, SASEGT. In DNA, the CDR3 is TGTGCCAGCAGTGAAAGTTGGGGGAGGAACACTGAAGCTTTCTTT. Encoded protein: CASSESWGRNTEAFF.

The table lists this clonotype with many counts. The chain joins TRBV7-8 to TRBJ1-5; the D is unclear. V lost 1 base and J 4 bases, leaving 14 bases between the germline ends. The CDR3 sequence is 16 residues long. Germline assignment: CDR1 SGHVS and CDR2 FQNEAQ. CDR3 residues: CASSLVGGRGNQPQHF. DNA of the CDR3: TGTGCCAGCAGCTTAGTGGGAGGACGAGGAAATCAGCCCCAGCATTTT.

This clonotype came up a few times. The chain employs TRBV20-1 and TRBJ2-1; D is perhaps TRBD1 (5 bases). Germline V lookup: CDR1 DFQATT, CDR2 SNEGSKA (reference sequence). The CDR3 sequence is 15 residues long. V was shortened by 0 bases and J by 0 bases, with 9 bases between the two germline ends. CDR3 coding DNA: TGCAGTGCTAGAGATGGACAAAGCTCCTACAATGAGCAGTTCTTC. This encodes CSARDGQSSYNEQFF.

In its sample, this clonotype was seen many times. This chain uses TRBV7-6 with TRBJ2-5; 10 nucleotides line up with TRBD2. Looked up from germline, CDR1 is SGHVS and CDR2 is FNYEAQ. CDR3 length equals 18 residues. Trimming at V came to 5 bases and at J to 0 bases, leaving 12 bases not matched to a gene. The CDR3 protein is CASSPGLARSQYQETQYF. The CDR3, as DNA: TGTGCCAGCAGCCCGGGACTAGCGAGATCCCAGTACCAAGAGACCCAGTACTTC.

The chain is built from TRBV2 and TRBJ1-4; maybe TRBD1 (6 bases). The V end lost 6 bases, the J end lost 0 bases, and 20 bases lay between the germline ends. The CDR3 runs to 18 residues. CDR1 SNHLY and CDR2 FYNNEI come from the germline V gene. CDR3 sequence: CASSLDSSQITTNEKLFF. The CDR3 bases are TGTGCCAGCAGCCTGGACAGCTCCCAAATTACAACTAATGAAAAACTGTTTTTT.

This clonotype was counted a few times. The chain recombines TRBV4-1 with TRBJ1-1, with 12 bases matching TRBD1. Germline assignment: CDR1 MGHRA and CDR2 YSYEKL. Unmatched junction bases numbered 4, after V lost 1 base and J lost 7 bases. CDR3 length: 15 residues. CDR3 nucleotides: TGCGCCAGCAGCCAAGCCGGGACAGGGGGCCGTGAAGCTTTCTTT. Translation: CASSQAGTGGREAFF.

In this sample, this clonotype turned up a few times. For the CDR3, the DNA is TGTGCCAGCAGCTCCGGCGGGCGACGGGAGACCCAGTACTTC. It is translated as CASSSGGRRETQYF. The gene calls are TRBV5-6 and TRBJ2-5; D might be TRBD2 (5 bases). Germline V CDR1 and CDR2: SGHDT, YYEEEE. The CDR3 loop spans 14 amino acids. Trimming stripped 3 bases from V and 5 bases from J, with 14 bases between.

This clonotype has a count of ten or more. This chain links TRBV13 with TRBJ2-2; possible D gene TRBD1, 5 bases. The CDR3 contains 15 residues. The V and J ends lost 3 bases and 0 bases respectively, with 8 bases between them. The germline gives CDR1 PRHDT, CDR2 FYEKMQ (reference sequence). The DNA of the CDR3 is TGTGCCAGCAGCTTCTACAGGCCGAACACCGGGGAGCTGTTTTTT. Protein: CASSFYRPNTGELFF.

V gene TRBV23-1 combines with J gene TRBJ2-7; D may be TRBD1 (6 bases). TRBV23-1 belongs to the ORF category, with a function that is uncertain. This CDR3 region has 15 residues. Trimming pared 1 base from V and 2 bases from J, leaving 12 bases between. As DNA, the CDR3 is TGCGCCAGCAGTCAATTCCAGGGGCAGCCCTACGAGCAGTACTTC. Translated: CASSQFQGQPYEQYF.

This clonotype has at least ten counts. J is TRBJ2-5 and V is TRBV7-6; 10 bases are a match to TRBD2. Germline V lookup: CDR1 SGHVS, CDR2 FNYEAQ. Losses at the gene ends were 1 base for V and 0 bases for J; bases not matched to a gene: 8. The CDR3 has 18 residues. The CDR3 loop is CASSLEASGGPYQETQYF. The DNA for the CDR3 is TGTGCCAGCAGCTTAGAAGCTAGCGGGGGACCTTACCAAGAGACCCAGTACTTC.

The CDR3 DNA sequence: TGTGCCAGCAGCGCGGGACTAGCGGGGGTAAACATTCAGTACTTC. The encoded protein is CASSAGLAGVNIQYF. This sequence joins TRBV9 and TRBJ2-4; 14 nucleotides align to TRBD2. From germline, CDR1 is SGDLS and CDR2 YYNGEE. The V segment lost 3 bases and the J segment 6 bases; nucleotides outside the gene matches: 2. The CDR3 is 15 residues long.

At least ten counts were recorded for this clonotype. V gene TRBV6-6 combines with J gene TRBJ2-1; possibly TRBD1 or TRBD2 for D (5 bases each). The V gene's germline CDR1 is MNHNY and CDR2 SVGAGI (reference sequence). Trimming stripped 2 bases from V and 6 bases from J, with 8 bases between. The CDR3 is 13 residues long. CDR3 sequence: CASSYGGFNEQFF. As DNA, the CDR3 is TGTGCCAGCAGTTACGGGGGTTTCAATGAGCAGTTCTTC.

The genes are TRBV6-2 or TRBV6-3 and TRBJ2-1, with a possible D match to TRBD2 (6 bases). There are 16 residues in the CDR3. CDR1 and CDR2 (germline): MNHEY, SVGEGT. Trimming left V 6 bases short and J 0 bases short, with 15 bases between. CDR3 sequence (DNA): TGTGCCAGCAGCCCCGGGGCGGGGAGCTCCTACAATGAGCAGTTCTTC. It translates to CASSPGAGSSYNEQFF.

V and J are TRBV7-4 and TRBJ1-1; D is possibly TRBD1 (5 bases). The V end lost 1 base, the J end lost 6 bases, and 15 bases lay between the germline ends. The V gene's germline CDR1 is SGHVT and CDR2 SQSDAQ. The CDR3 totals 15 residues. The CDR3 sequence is CASSLEGHFKAEAFF. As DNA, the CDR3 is TGTGCCAGCAGCTTAGAGGGGCATTTTAAGGCTGAAGCTTTCTTT.

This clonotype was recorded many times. The CDR3 loop reads CASWTGGGDEQFF. CDR3 nucleotide sequence: TGTGCCAGCTGGACCGGGGGTGGCGATGAGCAGTTCTTC. The chain joins TRBV6-2 or TRBV6-3 to TRBJ2-1, with D possibly TRBD2 on 6 matching bases. This CDR3 comprises 13 residues. The V end lost 8 bases, the J end lost 8 bases, and 16 bases lay between the germline ends. CDR1 and CDR2 (germline): MNHEY, SVGEGT.

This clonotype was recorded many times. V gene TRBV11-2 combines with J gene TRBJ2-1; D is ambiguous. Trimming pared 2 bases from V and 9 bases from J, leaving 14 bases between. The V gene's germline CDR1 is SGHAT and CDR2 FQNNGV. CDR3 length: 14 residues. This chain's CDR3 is CASSLREVIGEQFF. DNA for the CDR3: TGTGCCAGCAGCTTACGCGAGGTCATCGGTGAGCAGTTCTTC.

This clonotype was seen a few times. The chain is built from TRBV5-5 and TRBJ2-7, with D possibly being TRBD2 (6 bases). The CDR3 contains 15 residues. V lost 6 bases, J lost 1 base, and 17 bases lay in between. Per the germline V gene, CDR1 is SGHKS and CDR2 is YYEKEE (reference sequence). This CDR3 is CASTWWSGVSYEQYF. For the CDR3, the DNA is TGTGCCAGCACTTGGTGGTCGGGAGTTTCCTACGAGCAGTACTTC.

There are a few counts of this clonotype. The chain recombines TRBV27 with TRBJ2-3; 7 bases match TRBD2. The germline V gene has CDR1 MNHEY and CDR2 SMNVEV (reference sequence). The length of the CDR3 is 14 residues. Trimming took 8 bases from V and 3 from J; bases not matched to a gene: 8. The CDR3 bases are TGTGCCAGCGGGAGGGAGGCAGGAACAGATACGCAGTATTTT. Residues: CASGREAGTDTQYF.

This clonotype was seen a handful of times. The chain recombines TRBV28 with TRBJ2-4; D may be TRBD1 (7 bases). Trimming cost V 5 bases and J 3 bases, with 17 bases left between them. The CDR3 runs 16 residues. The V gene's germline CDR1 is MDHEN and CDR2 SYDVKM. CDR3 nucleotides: TGTGCCAGCAGTGCCGACAGGGAGGCGGGCAAAAACATTCAGTACTTC. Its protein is CASSADREAGKNIQYF.

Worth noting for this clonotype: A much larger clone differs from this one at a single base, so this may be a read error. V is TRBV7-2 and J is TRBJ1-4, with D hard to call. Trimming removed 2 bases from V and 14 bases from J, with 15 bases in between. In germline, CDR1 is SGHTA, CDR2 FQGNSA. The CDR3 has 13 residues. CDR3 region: CASSLRWEESLFF. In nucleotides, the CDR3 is TGTGCCAGCAGCTTACGGTGGGAGGAGAGTCTGTTTTTT.

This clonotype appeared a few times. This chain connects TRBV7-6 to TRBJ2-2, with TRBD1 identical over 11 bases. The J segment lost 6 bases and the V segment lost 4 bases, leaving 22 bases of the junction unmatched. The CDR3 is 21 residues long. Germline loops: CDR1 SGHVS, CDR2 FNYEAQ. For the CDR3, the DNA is TGTGCCAGCAGCTCGCCCCTTTCTACGGGACAGGGGGACTCCAACGCCGGGGAGCTGTTTTTT. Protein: CASSSPLSTGQGDSNAGELFF.

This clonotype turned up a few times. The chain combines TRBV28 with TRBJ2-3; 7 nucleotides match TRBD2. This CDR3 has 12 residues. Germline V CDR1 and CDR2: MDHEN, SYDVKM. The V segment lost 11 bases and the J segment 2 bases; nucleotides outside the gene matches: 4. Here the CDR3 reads CALRGDTDTQYF. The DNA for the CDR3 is TGTGCCCTCCGGGGGGACACAGATACGCAGTATTTT.